These T cell receptor beta chains were read from a single sample in a study of OX40 agonist ivuxolimab in advanced cancers. Profiling relied on immunoSEQ multiplex PCR, and the TCRdb table lists in-frame clones only, not all of them. The table records about 86,000 clones, 85% to 90% of them present only once. The specimen comprised CD4+ or CD8+ T cells sorted from blood, sampled in a trial of the OX40 agonist ivuxolimab. Receptors originate from an adult with an advanced solid tumor such as melanoma, head and neck, liver or kidney cancer. The CDR3 runs from the conserved cysteine through the conserved F or W. A D gene is named only where the DNA matches it firmly. Some rows have no size entry. The others give once, few or many, or a class for an expanded clone.

-,-,TRBV6-5,TRBJ1-1,TGTGCCAGCAGCCAAGGGGGTTTTCAGGCTTTCTTT,CASSQGGFQAFF
-,TRBD2,TRBV4-3,TRBJ2-3,TGCGCCAGCAGCCAAGTCTTCCGGAGCGGGAGGCTACCGGACGGCACAGATACGCAGTATTTT,CASSQVFRSGRLPDGTDTQYF
-,TRBD1,TRBV5-4,TRBJ2-4,TGTGCCAGCAGCTTGCCCGCAGGGGGCAAAAACATTCAGTACTTC,CASSLPAGGKNIQYF
-,TRBD2,TRBV4-1,TRBJ2-4,TGCGCCAGCTCCTCTAGCGGGAGTGGGGCCAAAAACATTCAGTACTTC,CASSSSGSGAKNIQYF
once,-,TRBV5-4,TRBJ1-1,TGTGCAGGGCGTGGGCACATGAACACTGAAGCTTTCTTT,CAGRGHMNTEAFF
once,-,TRBV6-1,TRBJ2-1,TGTGCCAGCAGTGAAATTCGCGGTTACAATGAGCAGTTCTTC,CASSEIRGYNEQFF
-,-,TRBV29-1,TRBJ2-3,TGCAGCGTTGGATCTCCGGGGCGAGACACAGATACGCAGTATTTT,CSVGSPGRDTDTQYF
-,TRBD1,TRBV5-1,TRBJ1-4,TGCGCCAGCAGAGTTACAGGGGGCTCTAATGAAAAACTGTTTTTT,CASRVTGGSNEKLFF
-,-,TRBV4-1,TRBJ1-1,TGCGCCAGCAGCCTGGGACCGAACACTGAAGCTTTCTTT,CASSLGPNTEAFF
once,-,TRBV6-5,TRBJ2-1,TGTGCCAGCAGTTACAACAGGGAGAATGAGCAGTTCTTC,CASSYNRENEQFF
-,-,TRBV4-1,TRBJ2-7,TGCGCCAGCAACCCAGGCGGAGGGAAGAACGAGCAGTACTTC,CASNPGGGKNEQYF
-,-,TRBV6-6,TRBJ1-2,TGTGCCAGCCGAGACCCGGGCCTTCACTATGGCTACACCTTC,CASRDPGLHYGYTF
-,-,TRBV11-2,TRBJ2-3,TGTGCCAGCAGCTTAGGGACGGGAGACACAGATACGCAGTATTTT,CASSLGTGDTDTQYF
-,-,TRBV7-2,TRBJ1-6,TGTGCCAGCAGCTTAGGCGGGGGTTCTGGTTCACCCCTCCACTTT,CASSLGGGSGSPLHF
-,TRBD2,TRBV19,TRBJ2-1,TGTGCCAGTAGTATAGGTGCGGGGGGGCCCCTCAATGAGCAGTTCTTC,CASSIGAGGPLNEQFF